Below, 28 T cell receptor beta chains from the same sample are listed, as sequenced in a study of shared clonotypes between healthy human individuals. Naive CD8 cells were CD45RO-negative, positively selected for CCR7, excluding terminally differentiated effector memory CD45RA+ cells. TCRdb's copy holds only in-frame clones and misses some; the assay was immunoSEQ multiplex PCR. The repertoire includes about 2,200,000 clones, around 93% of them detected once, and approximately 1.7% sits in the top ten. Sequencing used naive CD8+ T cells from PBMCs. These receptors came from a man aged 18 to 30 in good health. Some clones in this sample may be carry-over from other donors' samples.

In DNA, the CDR3 is TGTGCCAGCAGCCCCCGCCAGGGGGGGGATCCCTACGAGCAGTACTTC. Protein: CASSPRQGGDPYEQYF. The V gene is TRBV12-1, the J gene TRBJ2-7. TRBV12-1 is marked as a pseudogene. This CDR3 comprises 16 residues.

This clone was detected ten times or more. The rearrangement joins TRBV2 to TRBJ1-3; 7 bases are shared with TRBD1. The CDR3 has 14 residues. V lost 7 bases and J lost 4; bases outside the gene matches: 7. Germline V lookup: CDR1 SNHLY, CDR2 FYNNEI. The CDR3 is CASTSMTGGNTIYF. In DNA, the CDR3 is TGTGCCAGCACATCGATGACAGGGGGAAACACCATATATTTT.

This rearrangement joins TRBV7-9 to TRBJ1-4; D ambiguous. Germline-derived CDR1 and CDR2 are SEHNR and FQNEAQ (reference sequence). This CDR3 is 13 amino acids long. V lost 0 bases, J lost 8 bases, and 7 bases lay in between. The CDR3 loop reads CASSLAVKEKLFF. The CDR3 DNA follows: TGTGCCAGCAGCTTAGCAGTAAAAGAAAAACTGTTTTTT.

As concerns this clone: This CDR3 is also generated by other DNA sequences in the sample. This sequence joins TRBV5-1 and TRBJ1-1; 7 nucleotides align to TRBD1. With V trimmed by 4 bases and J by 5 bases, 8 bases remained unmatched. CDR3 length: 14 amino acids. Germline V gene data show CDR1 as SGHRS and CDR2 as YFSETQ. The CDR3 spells CASSPRGGGTEAFF. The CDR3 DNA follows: TGCGCCAGCAGCCCCAGGGGGGGAGGGACTGAAGCTTTCTTT.

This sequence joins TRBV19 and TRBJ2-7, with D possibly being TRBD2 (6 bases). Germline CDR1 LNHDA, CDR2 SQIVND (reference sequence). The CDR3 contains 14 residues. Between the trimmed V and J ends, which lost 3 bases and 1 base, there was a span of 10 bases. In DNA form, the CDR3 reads TGTGCCAGTAGTATCTGGGGGAGGTCCTACGAGCAGTACTTC. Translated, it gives CASSIWGRSYEQYF.

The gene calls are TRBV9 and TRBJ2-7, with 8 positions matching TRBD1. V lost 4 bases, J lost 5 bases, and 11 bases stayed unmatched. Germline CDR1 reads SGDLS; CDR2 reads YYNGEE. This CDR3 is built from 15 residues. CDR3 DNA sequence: TGTGCCAGCAGCATCACGGCAGGGGGCGGCCACGAGCAGTACTTC. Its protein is CASSITAGGGHEQYF.

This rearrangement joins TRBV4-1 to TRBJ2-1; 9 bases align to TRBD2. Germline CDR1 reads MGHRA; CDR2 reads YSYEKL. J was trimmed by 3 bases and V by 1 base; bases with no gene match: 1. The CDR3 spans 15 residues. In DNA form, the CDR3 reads TGCGCCAGCAGCCAAGGAGCGGGAGGCTACAATGAGCAGTTCTTC. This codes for CASSQGAGGYNEQFF.

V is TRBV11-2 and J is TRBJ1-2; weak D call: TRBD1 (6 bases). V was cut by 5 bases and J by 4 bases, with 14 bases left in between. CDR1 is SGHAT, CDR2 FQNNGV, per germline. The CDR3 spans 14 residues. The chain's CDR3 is CASSAPQGTYGYTF. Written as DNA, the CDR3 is TGTGCCAGCAGCGCCCCACAGGGCACCTATGGCTACACCTTC.

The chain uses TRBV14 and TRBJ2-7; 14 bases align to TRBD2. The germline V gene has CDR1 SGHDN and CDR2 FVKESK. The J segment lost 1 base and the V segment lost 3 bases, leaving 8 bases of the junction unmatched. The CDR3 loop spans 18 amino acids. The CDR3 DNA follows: TGTGCCAGCAGCCAGATTGGACTAGCGGGAGGTCGTTCCTACGAGCAGTACTTC. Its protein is CASSQIGLAGGRSYEQYF. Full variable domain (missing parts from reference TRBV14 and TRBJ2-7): EAGVTQFPSHSVIEKGQTVTLRCDPISGHDNLYWYRRVMGKEIKFLLHFVKESKQDESGMPNNRFLAERTGGTYSTLKVQPAELEDSGVYFCASSQIGLAGGRSYEQYFGPGTRLTVT.

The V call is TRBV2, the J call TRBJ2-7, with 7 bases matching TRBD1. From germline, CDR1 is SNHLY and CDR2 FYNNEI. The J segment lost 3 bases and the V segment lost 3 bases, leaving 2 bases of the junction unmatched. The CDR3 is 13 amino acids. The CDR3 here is CASSDRQGYEQYF. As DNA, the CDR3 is TGTGCCAGCAGTGATCGACAGGGCTACGAGCAGTACTTC.

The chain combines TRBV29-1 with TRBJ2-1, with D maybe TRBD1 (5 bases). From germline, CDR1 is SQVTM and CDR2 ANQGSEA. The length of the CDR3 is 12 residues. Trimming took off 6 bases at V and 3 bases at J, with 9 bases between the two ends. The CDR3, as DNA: TGCAGCGTCGGACATCTCTACAATGAGCAGTTCTTC. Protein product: CSVGHLYNEQFF.

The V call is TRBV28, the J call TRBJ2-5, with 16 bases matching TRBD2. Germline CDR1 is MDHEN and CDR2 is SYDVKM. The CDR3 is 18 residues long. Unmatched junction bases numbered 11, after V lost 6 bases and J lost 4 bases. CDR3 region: CASRQTGTSGRAPETQYF. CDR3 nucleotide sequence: TGTGCCAGCAGGCAAACCGGGACTAGCGGGAGGGCCCCAGAGACCCAGTACTTC.

The CDR3 DNA follows: TGTGCCAGTAGTTCACTGGACAGGGGCGGTACTGAAGCTTTCTTT. Its protein product is CASSSLDRGGTEAFF. The chain uses TRBV19 and TRBJ1-1, with TRBD1 matching 9 bases. This CDR3 spans 15 amino acids. Germline V gene sequence: CDR1 LNHDA, CDR2 SQIVND (reference sequence). J gave up 5 bases and V 5 bases, and 9 bases lay outside the gene matches. The whole variable domain, remainder taken from reference TRBV19 and TRBJ1-1, is DGGITQSPKYLFRKEGQNVTLSCEQNLNHDAMYWYRQDPGQGLRLIYYSQIVNDFQKGDIAEGYSVSREKKESFPLTVTSAQKNPTAFYLCASSSLDRGGTEAFFGQGTRLTVV.

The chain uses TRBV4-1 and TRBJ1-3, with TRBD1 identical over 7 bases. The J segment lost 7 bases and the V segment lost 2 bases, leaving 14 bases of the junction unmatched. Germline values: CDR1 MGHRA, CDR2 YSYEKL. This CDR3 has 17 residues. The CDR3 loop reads CASSQSYGTAMSNTIYF. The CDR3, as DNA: TGCGCCAGCAGCCAATCATACGGGACAGCTATGAGTAACACCATATATTTT.

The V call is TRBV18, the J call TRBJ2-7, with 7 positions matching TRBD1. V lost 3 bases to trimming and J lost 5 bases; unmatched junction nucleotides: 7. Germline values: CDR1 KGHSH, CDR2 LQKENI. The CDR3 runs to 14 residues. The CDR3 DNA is TGTGCCAGCTCACCCACTGACAGGGTCCACGAGCAGTACTTC. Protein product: CASSPTDRVHEQYF.

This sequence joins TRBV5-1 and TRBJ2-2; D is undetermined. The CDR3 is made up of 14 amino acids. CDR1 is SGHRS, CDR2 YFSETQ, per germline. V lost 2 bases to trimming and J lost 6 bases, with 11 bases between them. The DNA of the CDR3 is TGCGCCAGCAGCTTAGCTACGGTCCCCGGGGAGCTGTTTTTT. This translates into CASSLATVPGELFF.

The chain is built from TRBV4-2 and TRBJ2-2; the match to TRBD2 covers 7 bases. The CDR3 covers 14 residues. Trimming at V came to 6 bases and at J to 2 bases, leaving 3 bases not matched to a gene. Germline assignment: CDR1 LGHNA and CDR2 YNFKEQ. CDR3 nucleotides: TGTGCCAGCAGGGGGGAGGGCAACACCGGGGAGCTGTTTTTT. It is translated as CASRGEGNTGELFF.

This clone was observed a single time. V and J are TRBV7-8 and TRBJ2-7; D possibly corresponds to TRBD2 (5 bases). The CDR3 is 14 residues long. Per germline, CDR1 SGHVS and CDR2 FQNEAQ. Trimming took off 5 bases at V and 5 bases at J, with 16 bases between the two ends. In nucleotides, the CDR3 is TGTGCCAGCAGCCCCTCTAGCTATCAGGACGAGCAGTACTTC. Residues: CASSPSSYQDEQYF.

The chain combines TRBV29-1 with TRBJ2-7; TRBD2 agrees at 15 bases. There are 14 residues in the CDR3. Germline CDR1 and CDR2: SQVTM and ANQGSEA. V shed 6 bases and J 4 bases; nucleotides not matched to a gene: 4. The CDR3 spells CSVTGLAGGYEQYF. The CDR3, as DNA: TGCAGCGTCACGGGACTAGCGGGAGGATACGAGCAGTACTTC.

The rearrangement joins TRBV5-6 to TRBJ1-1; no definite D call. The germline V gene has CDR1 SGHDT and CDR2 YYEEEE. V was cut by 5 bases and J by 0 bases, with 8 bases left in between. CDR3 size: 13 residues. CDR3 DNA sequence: TGTGCCAGCAGGGGCGGGATGAACACTGAAGCTTTCTTT. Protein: CASRGGMNTEAFF.

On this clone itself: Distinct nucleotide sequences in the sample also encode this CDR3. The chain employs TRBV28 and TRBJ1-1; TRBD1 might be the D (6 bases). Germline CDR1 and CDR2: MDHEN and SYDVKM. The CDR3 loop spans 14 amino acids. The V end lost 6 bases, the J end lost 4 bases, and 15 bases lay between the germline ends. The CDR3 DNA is TGTGCCAGCAGATTCAGGGGTAGCGGCACTGAAGCTTTCTTT. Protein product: CASRFRGSGTEAFF.

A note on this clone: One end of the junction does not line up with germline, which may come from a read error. In DNA form, the CDR3 reads TGCGCCAGCACCCAAGCCGGGGAGCTGTTTTTT. It codes for CASTQAGELFF. The gene calls are TRBV4-1 and TRBJ2-2; D is uncertain. Germline values: CDR1 MGHRA, CDR2 YSYEKL. The CDR3 totals 11 residues.

The CDR3 here is CASIIPGLAGADTQYF. The DNA of the CDR3 is TGTGCCAGTATAATTCCGGGACTAGCGGGAGCGGATACGCAGTATTTT. V usage is TRBV7-9 and J usage is TRBJ2-3; 14 nucleotides line up with TRBD2. CDR3 size: 16 residues. Germline V gives CDR1 SEHNR, CDR2 FQNEAQ (reference sequence). V lost 9 bases to trimming and J lost 6 bases; unmatched junction nucleotides: 11.

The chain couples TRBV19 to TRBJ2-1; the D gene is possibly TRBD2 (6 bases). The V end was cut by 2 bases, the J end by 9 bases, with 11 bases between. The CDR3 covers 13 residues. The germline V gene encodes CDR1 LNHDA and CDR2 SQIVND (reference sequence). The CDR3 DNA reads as TGTGCCAGTAGTATATGGGAGGCCTCTGAGCAGTTCTTC. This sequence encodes CASSIWEASEQFF.

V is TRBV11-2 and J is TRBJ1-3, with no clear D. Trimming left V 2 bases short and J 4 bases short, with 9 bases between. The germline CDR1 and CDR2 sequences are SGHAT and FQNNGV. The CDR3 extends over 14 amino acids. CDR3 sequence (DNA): TGTGCCAGCAGCTTAACCCCCCTCGGAAACACCATATATTTT. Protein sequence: CASSLTPLGNTIYF.

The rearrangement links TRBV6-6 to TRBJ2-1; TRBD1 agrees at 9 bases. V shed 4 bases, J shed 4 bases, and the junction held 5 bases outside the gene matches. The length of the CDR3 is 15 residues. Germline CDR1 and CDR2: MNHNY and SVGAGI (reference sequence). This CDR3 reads CASSSRDREYNEQFF. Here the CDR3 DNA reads TGTGCCAGCAGTTCACGGGACAGGGAATACAATGAGCAGTTCTTC.

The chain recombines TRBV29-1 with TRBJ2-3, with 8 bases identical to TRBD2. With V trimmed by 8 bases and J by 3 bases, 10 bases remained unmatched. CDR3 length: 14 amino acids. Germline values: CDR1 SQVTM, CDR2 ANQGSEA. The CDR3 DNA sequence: TGCAGCACCCCTCGGGAGCGGGGGACAGATACGCAGTATTTT. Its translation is CSTPRERGTDTQYF.

The CDR3 is CASSLEGRAFYEQYF. The CDR3 DNA reads TGTGCCAGCAGCTTGGAGGGACGGGCTTTCTACGAGCAGTACTTC. V and J are TRBV5-5 and TRBJ2-7; D is tentatively TRBD1 or TRBD2 (5 bases each). Germline values: CDR1 SGHKS, CDR2 YYEKEE (reference sequence). Trimming removed 0 bases from V and 3 bases from J, with 13 bases in between. The CDR3 covers 15 residues.